Listed below are T cell receptor beta chains from one sample, sequenced in a study of blood T cell repertoires in COVID-19. The repertoire was sequenced with immunoSEQ multiplex PCR; TCRdb's copy has only in-frame clones and lacks some. The sample carries under 200,000 clones, 83% recorded once. Sequences were obtained from peripheral blood. The source is a woman of 80 years or more with acute or convalescent COVID-19. The CDR3 runs from the conserved cysteine through the conserved F or W. Each record gives: D gene, clone size, J gene, V gene, CDR3 DNA, CDR3 protein. A D gene is named only where the DNA matches it firmly. Clone size is stated in some rows and not others, as once, few, many or a class when expanded.

TRBD2 | . | TRBJ2-1 | TRBV7-2 | TGTGCCAGCAGCTACGGGCCTAGCGGGAGGGCCACCTACAATGAGCAGTTCTTC | CASSYGPSGRATYNEQFF
. | . | TRBJ2-3 | TRBV7-6 | TGTGCCAGCAGCTTAGGTAGCGGTTCCCCCACAGATACGCAGTATTTT | CASSLGSGSPTDTQYF
. | . | TRBJ2-7 | TRBV7-2 | TGTGCCAGCAGCCTCAGAGGCCGCACCTACGAGCAGTACTTC | CASSLRGRTYEQYF
. | . | TRBJ1-4 | TRBV5-1 | TGCGCCAGCAGCCTAGACCCCGCAACTAATGAAAAACTGTTTTTT | CASSLDPATNEKLFF
. | once | TRBJ2-7 | TRBV6-4 | TGTGCCGGAGGGACAGCGTTCTACGAGCAGTACTTC | CAGGTAFYEQYF
. | . | TRBJ2-5 | TRBV5-8 | TGTGCCAGCAGCTCCGGGACACGAGTTGAAGAGACCCAGTACTTC | CASSSGTRVEETQYF
. | . | TRBJ2-1 | TRBV7-2 | TGTGCCAGCAGCTTAGATTTGGGGCAAGACAATGAGCAGTTCTTC | CASSLDLGQDNEQFF
TRBD1 | once | TRBJ1-2 | TRBV19 | TGTGCCAGTAGAAATGGGACAGGGGGTTATGGCTACACCTTC | CASRNGTGGYGYTF
. | . | TRBJ1-2 | TRBV7-2 | TGTGCCAGCAGCTCCACTTGGGGGGGGAACGATGGCTACACCTTC | CASSSTWGGNDGYTF
. | . | TRBJ2-3 | TRBV7-2 | TGTGCCAGCACCGTGGCGGGATATAGCACAGATACGCAGTATTTT | CASTVAGYSTDTQYF
. | . | TRBJ1-1 | TRBV10-2 | TGCGCCAGCAGAGAGGGGGGGGCGGCAGGTGCTTTCTTT | CASREGGAAGAFF
. | . | TRBJ1-4 | TRBV19 | TGTGCCAGTAGCAGGACAAGGGAGGGAAAACTGTTTTTT | CASSRTREGKLFF
. | once | TRBJ1-1 | TRBV7-3 | TGTGCCAGCAGCTTAACTGGGGCCGCTGAAGCTTTCTTT | CASSLTGAAEAFF
TRBD1 | . | TRBJ1-5 | TRBV12-3/TRBV12-4 | TGTGCCAGCACCCCAGGGGGTTGGGGGCCCCAGCATTTT | CASTPGGWGPQHF
. | . | TRBJ1-1 | TRBV15 | TGTGCCACCAGCAGAGTAGGGGTCGAAGCTTTCTTT | CATSRVGVEAFF
. | . | TRBJ2-3 | TRBV9 | TGTGCCAGCAGCGTATCGGCAATAGGGGGAGATACGCAGTATTTT | CASSVSAIGGDTQYF
. | . | TRBJ1-6 | TRBV7-2 | TGTGCCAGCAGCTTACCGAATTCACCCCTCCACTTT | CASSLPNSPLHF
TRBD1 | . | TRBJ2-3 | TRBV5-6 | TGTGCCAGCAGCTCCATAGGGACAGGGAAAGATACGCAGTATTTT | CASSSIGTGKDTQYF
TRBD2 | . | TRBJ2-7 | TRBV5-4 | TGTGCCAGCAGCTCAGAGAATAGCGGGAGAAACGAGCAGTACTTC | CASSSENSGRNEQYF
. | . | TRBJ2-7 | TRBV19 | TGTGCCAGTAGCTCCCGGGCGGGGTACTCGCACTACGAGCAGTACTTC | CASSSRAGYSHYEQYF
. | once | TRBJ1-2 | TRBV4-1 | TGCGCCAGCAGCCAAGGTTCAGGGGAGATCTATGGCTACACCTTC | CASSQGSGEIYGYTF
. | . | TRBJ2-3 | TRBV6-2/TRBV6-3 | TGTGCCAGCAGTTACACGGGACTTTTCACAGATACGCAGTATTTT | CASSYTGLFTDTQYF
. | few | TRBJ1-6 | TRBV30 | TGTGCCTGGAGTGAAGGAGCAAATTCACCCCTCCACTTT | CAWSEGANSPLHF
TRBD1 | . | TRBJ1-4 | TRBV6-5 | TGTGCCAGCAGGCGGACAGGCGGAACTAATGAAAAACTGTTTTTT | CASRRTGGTNEKLFF
TRBD1 | . | TRBJ2-1 | TRBV30 | TGTGCCTGGGGGCTTGGTGCCGGGACAGTGGACAATGAGCAGTTCTTC | CAWGLGAGTVDNEQFF
. | . | TRBJ2-3 | TRBV5-6 | TGTGCCAGCAGCGCAGCGACTAGATACACAGATACGCAGTATTTT | CASSAATRYTDTQYF
. | once | TRBJ2-3 | TRBV2 | TGTGCCAGCAGAGGAGGAACTTCGGGGGATACGCAGTATTTT | CASRGGTSGDTQYF
TRBD1 | . | TRBJ2-7 | TRBV18 | TGTGCCAGCTCACCCGACAGGGCACCTGCCTACGAGCAGTACTTC | CASSPDRAPAYEQYF
. | . | TRBJ1-5 | TRBV5-1 | TGCGCCAGCAGCCCCGGTCCGGGGGAGAATCAGCCCCAGCATTTT | CASSPGPGENQPQHF
. | . | TRBJ1-6 | TRBV5-1 | TGCGCCAGCATGATGACGACAGGCCATCCTAATTCACCCCTCCACTTT | CASMMTTGHPNSPLHF
. | . | TRBJ1-2 | TRBV4-2 | TGTGCCAGCAGTGCAGGGGATAACTATGGCTACACCTTC | CASSAGDNYGYTF
. | . | TRBJ1-1 | TRBV29-1 | TGCAGCGTTGATGTGACAGGGAACACTGAAGCTTTCTTT | CSVDVTGNTEAFF
. | . | TRBJ2-6 | TRBV5-1 | TGCGCCAGCAGCTTGGGTATTCTCTCTGGGGCCAACGTCCTGACTTTC | CASSLGILSGANVLTF
TRBD1 | . | TRBJ1-1 | TRBV19 | TGTGCCAGTAGCACCACAGGGGACACTGAAGCTTTCTTT | CASSTTGDTEAFF
. | . | TRBJ1-4 | TRBV30 | TGTGCCTGGAACAGGGTACGCGAAAAACTGTTTTTT | CAWNRVREKLFF
. | . | TRBJ1-1 | TRBV7-2 | TGTGCCAGCAGCCCCCCCGGGTTGAACACTGAAGCTTTCTTT | CASSPPGLNTEAFF
TRBD1 | . | TRBJ2-5 | TRBV18 | TGTGCCAGCTCACAATCCAGGGGGCTAGAGACCCAGTACTTC | CASSQSRGLETQYF
TRBD1 | . | TRBJ2-2 | TRBV7-2 | TGTGCCAGCAAAATGGACAGGGGGAACACCGGGGAGCTGTTTTTT | CASKMDRGNTGELFF
. | many | TRBJ1-1 | TRBV7-2 | TGTGCCAGCAGCTTCTCCGACAGGCTCAACACTGAAGCTTTCTTT | CASSFSDRLNTEAFF
TRBD1 | . | TRBJ2-7 | TRBV5-4 | TGTGCCAGCAGCCCACTCCGACAGGGGGTCAGGGTCGAGCAGTACTTC | CASSPLRQGVRVEQYF
TRBD2 | . | TRBJ2-1 | TRBV6-2/TRBV6-3 | TGTGCCAGCAGTTCTACCGGGACTACCTATTCAATTCAGTTCTTC | CASSSTGTTYSIQFF
TRBD2 | . | TRBJ2-1 | TRBV30 | TGTGCCTGGAGCCAGGGACTAGCGGGAGTTAGTGAGCAGTTCTTC | CAWSQGLAGVSEQFF
. | . | TRBJ2-7 | TRBV28 | TGTGCCAGCACTAAAAGCGCGTGGGAGCAGTACTTC | CASTKSAWEQYF
. | . | TRBJ1-1 | TRBV30 | TGTGCCTGGAGTGTCCCCCGGTCTGAAGCTTTCTTT | CAWSVPRSEAFF
TRBD1 | . | TRBJ1-2 | TRBV6-2/TRBV6-3 | TGTGCCAGCAGTTACCCTGTAGGGACAGCAGTCTATGGCTACACCTTC | CASSYPVGTAVYGYTF